This T cell receptor beta chain was observed in a study of CD8 T cells in Susac syndrome. Random hexamers were used to reverse transcribe an amount of roughly 0.5 to 1 ug RNA. The TCR beta CDR3 was amplified by immunoSEQ multiplex PCR across 54 Vbeta, 13 Jbeta. TCRdb itself ran the immunoSEQ multiplex PCR reads through MiXCR, one entry per CDR3 protein. The table shows fewer than 250,000 distinct CDR3 sequences, with approximately 90% occurring only once. The CDR3 sequence is 13 residues long. Trimming took 4 bases from V and 3 from J; bases not matched to a gene: 1. Germline CDR1 is SGHRS and CDR2 is YFSETQ.

The sequence was obtained from a human donor with multiple sclerosis. The rearrangement links TRBV5-1 to TRBJ1-3, with 7 bases aligning to TRBD1. The sample consisted of CD8+ T cells from PBMCs. CDR3 in amino acids: CASSHRGGNTIYF. CDR3 sequence (DNA): TGCGCCAGCAGCCACAGGGGTGGAAACACCATATATTTT.